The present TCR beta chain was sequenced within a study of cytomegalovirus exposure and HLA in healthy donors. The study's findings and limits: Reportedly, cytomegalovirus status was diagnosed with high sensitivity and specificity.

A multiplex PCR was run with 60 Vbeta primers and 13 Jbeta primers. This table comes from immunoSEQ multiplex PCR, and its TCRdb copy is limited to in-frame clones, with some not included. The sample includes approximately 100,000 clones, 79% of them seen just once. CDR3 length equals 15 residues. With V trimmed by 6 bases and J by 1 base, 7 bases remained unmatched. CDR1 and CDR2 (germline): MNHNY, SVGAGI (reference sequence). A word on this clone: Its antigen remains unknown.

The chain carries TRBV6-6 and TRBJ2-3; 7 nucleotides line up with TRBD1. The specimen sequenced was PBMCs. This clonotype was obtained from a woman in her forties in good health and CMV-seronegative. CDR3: CASRVRQGGTDTQYF. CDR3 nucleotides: TGTGCCAGCAGGGTTAGACAGGGAGGCACAGATACGCAGTATTTT.